This T cell receptor (beta chain) was found in a study of T cell repertoires in cytomegalovirus infection. Overall study context: CMV infection together with matching HLA type was indicated by public TCR beta signatures. Whole-study findings and limits: Cumulative frequency (of public TCR beta family members) identified carriers of CMV plus the relevant HLA. CMV-specific TCR beta clonotypes restricted by HLA-C were the ones dominating the ex vivo response.

There are many counts of this clonotype. As yet, its antigen is unknown. Germline assignment: CDR1 MDHEN and CDR2 SYDVKM. V lost 2 bases to trimming and J lost 6 bases, with 16 bases between them. This CDR3 is 15 amino acids long. TCRdb analysed the reads with MiXCR anew, one entry per CDR3 protein. The sample has 200,000 to 250,000 distinct CDR3 sequences; about 12% are singletons. Sequencing was carried out using PBMCs. This chain joins TRBV28 and TRBJ1-1; the D gene is possibly TRBD1 (5 bases). This TCR derives from a human donor in good health (CMV status not recorded). Some clones in this sample may be carry-over from other donors' samples. DNA of the CDR3: TGTGCCAGCAGTTTAAATGGCGGAAGGGGCGCTGAAGCTTTCTTT. Its protein product is CASSLNGGRGAEAFF.